This T cell receptor beta chain came from a study of CD8+ T cells in alopecia areata listed by TCRdb under 2018. Looking at the study overall: Treated patients were enrolled in an open-label pilot trial of oral tofacitinib, 5 to 10 mg twice daily, for moderate-to-severe alopecia areata. Amplification of TCRbeta CDR3 regions was done by immunoSEQ multiplex PCR using 35 Vbeta forward primers and 13 Jbeta reverse primers. Tofacitinib was given for 6 to 18 months, followed by 6 months of follow-up off drug to assess delayed response and recurrence. High-throughput TCRbeta sequencing was used to examine T cell clonal expansion in alopecia areata in both the C3H/HeJ mouse model and human patients. Human TCRbeta sequencing covered scalp tissue and sorted CD4+ and CD8+ peripheral blood T cells from patchy and totalis/universalis alopecia areata patients and healthy controls. Biopsies were taken from tofacitinib-treated patients at baseline and at 4 and 24 weeks of treatment, and a later scalp biopsy was taken in several of the tofacitinib-treated patients. In treated patients, disease severity was measured using the SALT score, which gives the percentage of scalp surface area affected. Scalp clonality was compared across normal scalp (n=4), patchy alopecia areata scalp (n=8), and alopecia totalis/universalis scalp (n=8). The RNA source kit depended on sample type: the PAXgene miRNA kit for fixed scalp, the miRNeasy kit for PBMCs, and the RNeasy kit for mouse skin. What the authors observed across the whole study: Compared with normal scalp, lesional scalp had higher clonality and more expanded CD8+ clones, particularly in alopecia totalis/universalis, a pattern that suggests antigenic drive. Resident alphabeta T cells in normal human skin are also sequenced, complicating scalp TCR repertoire analysis, unlike mouse skin dominated by gammadelta T cells. Because the treated cohort was small and had only one nonresponder, larger studies are needed to examine links between baseline CD8+ expansion and response. Tofacitinib significantly decreased scalp clonality and the number of expanded CD8+ clones among the top 100 scalp clones. During tofacitinib treatment, many expanded lesional clones remained in scalp and blood, and this persistence may partly explain relapse after treatment is stopped. Shared TCR sequences between patients were less evident than in mice, which may be partly attributable to HLA diversity in the patient population.

The treatment or condition label for this specimen denotes: oral pan-JAK inhibitor, 5-10 mg twice daily. Peripheral blood and lesional scalp punch biopsies were obtained from patients with alopecia areata. PBMCs were separated by density centrifugation and stained for CD3, CD4 and CD8, after which CD4+ and CD8+ T cells were sorted on a FACSAria. Spanning cysteine to phenylalanine, the CDR3 consists of 15 amino acids. The sequence is cut down to CDR3 DNA, 45 bases in frame from base 1. Here V drops 4 bases and J drops 2 bases, and the junction holds 5 bases not matched to any gene. Via the germline V gene, CDR1 is MGHRA and CDR2 YSYEKL. Receptors were amplified or captured by the immunoSEQ multiplex PCR assay. To provide template for TCR sequencing, every sample had RNA extracted and reverse transcribed into cDNA. SuperScript III was used for first-strand cDNA synthesis, primed with a 2:1 mix of oligo-dT and random hexamers. A synthetic immune receptor repertoire was used to assess amplification bias, and residual bias was removed computationally. In the source study's methods: After raw reads were preprocessed to remove errors, the CDR3 was defined following IMGT conventions as running from the conserved cysteine to phenylalanine. Clonality was calculated as 1 minus Shannon entropy normalized by log2 of the number of productive unique TCRs. CD4 or CD8 identity of scalp clones was inferred by cross-referencing scalp TCRbeta sequences with sorted blood CD4 and CD8 repertoires. What TCRdb holds here is the immuneACCESS table cut down to in-frame rearrangements. Part of the clones is not present; checked against another copy, under half of the missing clones reflect an unresolved V gene, and the others are unexplained. V, J and clone size are those of that table, while D and trimming were read from the DNA. The sample data list 150,000 to 200,000 clones, and roughly 70% of these were observed just once. The ten largest clonotypes hold approximately 1.3% of the sample.

This clone was found once. Its antigen remains undetermined. Base qualities are missing; no much larger clone stands one base away. The sequences come from CD4+ T cells sorted from blood, collected around week 50, from a patient treated with tofacitinib. The rearranged segments are TRBV4-1 and TRBJ2-1; a stretch of 7 junction bases matches TRBD1. The TCR originated in a human donor with alopecia areata. In nucleotide form, the sequence is TGCGCCAGCAGCCTATCGACAGGGCCCTACAATGAGCAGTTCTTC. Its translation is CASSLSTGPYNEQFF.